These 8 T cell receptor beta chains originate from one sample sequenced in a study of T cells in Graves' hyperthyroidism and ophthalmopathy. RNA transcripts yielded amplified TCR beta CDR3 regions. TCR CDR3 underwent first-round RT-PCR with the HTBI primer set. TCRdb reanalysed the multiplex PCR reads using MiXCR and keeps one entry per CDR3 protein. The sample has approximately 870,000 distinct CDR3 sequences, over 35% seen once. The sequenced sample consisted of blood. These receptors were taken from a man aged 18 to 30 with Graves' hyperthyroidism.

V and J are TRBV12-3 or TRBV12-4 and TRBJ2-2, with 8 bases identical to TRBD1. The V segment lost 7 bases and the J segment 3 bases; nucleotides outside the gene matches: 7. CDR3 size: 15 residues. The CDR3 spells CASTLGQGHTGELFF. CDR3 bases: TGTGCCAGCACCCTAGGACAGGGACACACCGGGGAGCTGTTTTTT.

In this sample, this clonotype turned up a few times. The rearrangement joins TRBV9 to TRBJ1-2, with 11 bases fitting TRBD1. There are 16 residues in the CDR3. CDR1 is SGDLS and CDR2 is YYNGEE in the germline V gene. The ends lost 5 bases at V and 8 bases at J; junction bases unmatched: 14. CDR3 protein: CASRYEAGQGGAGYTF. The CDR3 nucleotides read TGTGCCAGCAGATATGAAGCGGGACAGGGGGGCGCGGGCTACACCTTC.

The V call is TRBV2, the J call TRBJ2-2, with D possibly TRBD1 on 6 matching bases. This CDR3 has 13 residues. V was pared by 6 bases and J by 6 bases, with 11 bases between. Germline V lookup: CDR1 SNHLY, CDR2 FYNNEI. CDR3 bases: TGTGCCAGCAGGCCCAGGGGTCCCGGGGAGCTGTTTTTT. Translated, it gives CASRPRGPGELFF. The whole variable domain, remainder taken from reference TRBV2 and TRBJ2-2, is EPEVTQTPSHQVTQMGQEVILRCVPISNHLYFYWYRQILGQKVEFLVSFYNNEISEKSEIFDDQFSVERPDGSNFTLKIRSTKLEDSAMYFCASRPRGPGELFFGEGSRLTVL.

The chain carries TRBV6-5 and TRBJ1-5; D perhaps matches TRBD1 (5 bases). The germline gives CDR1 MNHEY, CDR2 SVGAGI. The V end was cut by 7 bases, the J end by 7 bases, with 17 bases between. This CDR3 has 14 residues. CDR3 sequence: CASTRGREGQPQHF. The CDR3 DNA reads as TGTGCCAGCACAAGGGGCAGGGAGGGCCAGCCCCAGCATTTT.

This clonotype has at least ten counts. The rearrangement uses TRBV19 and TRBJ1-5; perhaps TRBD1 as D (5 bases). This CDR3 region has 14 residues. Trimming removed 9 bases from V and 9 bases from J, with 21 bases in between. The germline V gene encodes CDR1 LNHDA and CDR2 SQIVND (reference sequence). CDR3 DNA: TGTGCCAGCACCACCGGGACGGTCGATGGGCCCCAGCATTTT. Encoded protein: CASTTGTVDGPQHF.

The chain carries TRBV29-1 and TRBJ2-5, with D possibly being TRBD2 (5 bases). The CDR3 contains 14 residues. V lost 4 bases, J lost 5 bases, and 17 bases lay in between. Per the germline V gene, CDR1 is SQVTM and CDR2 is ANQGSEA. The CDR3 DNA reads TGCAGCGTTGGCTCAGGCGACCCGGGGGAGACCCAGTACTTC. This translates into CSVGSGDPGETQYF.

V usage is TRBV2 and J usage is TRBJ2-7; the D gene is possibly TRBD1 (6 bases). The DNA end lines up better with TRBJ2-1; the J call may be wrong. CDR1 is SNHLY and CDR2 is FYNNEI in the germline V gene. The CDR3 length is 13 residues. The CDR3 DNA follows: TGTGCCAGCAGGGGAGTAGGGGGCAATGAGCAGTTCTTC. Its protein is CASRGVGGNEQFF.

The chain links TRBV7-2 to TRBJ2-5; the D gene is possibly TRBD1 (6 bases). Trimming left V 5 bases short and J 3 bases short, with 13 bases between. CDR3 length: 14 amino acids. CDR1 and CDR2 (germline): SGHTA, FQGNSA. The CDR3: CASSPQGPEETQYF. The CDR3 DNA is TGTGCCAGCAGCCCTCAGGGGCCAGAAGAGACCCAGTACTTC.